This passage covers 23 T cell receptor beta chains from one sample sequenced in a study of cytomegalovirus exposure and HLA in healthy donors. Researchers ran the PCR with 60 Vbeta and 13 Jbeta primers. Libraries were prepared by immunoSEQ multiplex PCR; TCRdb keeps only in-frame clonotypes and omits some of them. Among roughly 100,000 clones, 79% were seen once, and the ten largest hold about 4.1%. The specimen was PBMCs. The receptors were sampled from a man aged 50 to 59 in good health and CMV-seropositive.

This clone was seen just once. V and J are TRBV28 and TRBJ2-7; TRBD2 agrees at 9 bases. The trim removed 3 bases at V and 6 bases at J, leaving 12 bases unmatched. The CDR3 runs 16 residues. The germline V gene encodes CDR1 MDHEN and CDR2 SYDVKM. CDR3 sequence (DNA): TGTGCCAGCAGTTTTAGTGGGGCGGGAGGGCGTCGCGAGCAGTACTTC. This encodes CASSFSGAGGRREQYF.

The V gene is TRBV19, the J gene TRBJ1-2, with TRBD1 as a possible D gene (5 bases). The CDR3 runs 14 residues. V lost 7 bases and J lost 0, with 12 bases in between. Germline CDR1 is LNHDA and CDR2 is SQIVND (reference sequence). This chain's CDR3 is CASIRQLSNYGYTF. Written as DNA, the CDR3 is TGTGCCAGTATTAGACAGCTCTCTAACTATGGCTACACCTTC.

The chain joins TRBV30 to TRBJ2-7, with TRBD1 identical over 7 bases. V lost 7 bases to trimming and J lost 2 bases; unmatched junction nucleotides: 5. This CDR3 spans 12 amino acids. Germline V gives CDR1 GTSNPN, CDR2 SVGIG (reference sequence). DNA of the CDR3: TGTGCCTTCAAACAGGGGACCTACGAGCAGTACTTC. Translation gives CAFKQGTYEQYF. Using reference TRBV30 and TRBJ2-7 for the parts outside the CDR3, the full variable domain is SQTIHQWPATLVQPVGSPLSLECTVEGTSNPNLYWYRQAAGRGLQLLFYSVGIGQISSEVPQNLSASRPQDRQFILSSKKLLLSDSGFYLCAFKQGTYEQYFGPGTRLTVT.

The chain couples TRBV5-1 to TRBJ1-4; D is unresolved. Trimming cost V 0 bases and J 0 bases, with 12 bases left between them. Germline lookup yields CDR1 SGHRS and CDR2 YFSETQ. The CDR3 consists of 17 residues. CDR3: CASSLGGGPATNEKLFF. CDR3 in DNA: TGCGCCAGCAGCTTGGGAGGCGGGCCAGCAACTAATGAAAAACTGTTTTTT.

The V and J genes are TRBV7-6 and TRBJ2-4, with 9 bases identical to TRBD1. Germline CDR1 is SGHVS and CDR2 is FNYEAQ. The CDR3 covers 15 residues. The V gene end was trimmed by 0 bases and the J gene end by 8 bases; junction bases not matched to a gene: 5. CDR3 nucleotides: TGTGCCAGCAGCTTAGCCCCCCGACAGGGGGACATTCAGTACTTC. Encoded protein: CASSLAPRQGDIQYF.

The chain joins TRBV23-1 to TRBJ2-5; TRBD1 might be the D (6 bases). TRBV23-1 is designated an ORF whose function remains uncertain. This CDR3 spans 15 amino acids. The ends were cut back, 4 bases at V and 2 bases at J, with 14 bases in the middle. Here the CDR3 DNA reads TGCGCCAGCAGTCCGGAAGGGACACCGCAAGAGACCCAGTACTTC. The encoded protein is CASSPEGTPQETQYF.

V is TRBV30 and J is TRBJ2-7; tentative D call: TRBD1 (6 bases). V dropped 2 bases and J dropped 3 bases, with 11 bases sitting between them. Germline CDR1 and CDR2: GTSNPN and SVGIG (reference sequence). CDR3 length: 13 amino acids. CDR3 sequence (DNA): TGTGCCTGGAGTAATTTGGACAGCTACGAGCAGTACTTC. This codes for CAWSNLDSYEQYF.

V usage is TRBV6-4 and J usage is TRBJ2-2, with TRBD1 matching 11 bases. V dropped 4 bases and J dropped 0; count of bases not matched to a gene: 7. This CDR3 has 18 residues. Germline V gives CDR1 MRHNA, CDR2 SNTAGT. The DNA for the CDR3 is TGTGCCAGCAGTGCAAAGCCGGGACAGGGGGCGAACACCGGGGAGCTGTTTTTT. As protein: CASSAKPGQGANTGELFF.

This chain uses TRBV6-5 with TRBJ2-1; TRBD2 might be the D (6 bases). Germline V gene sequence: CDR1 MNHEY, CDR2 SVGAGI. Trimming removed 5 bases from V and 7 bases from J, with 12 bases in between. The CDR3 has 13 amino acids. CDR3 nucleotides: TGTGCCAGCAGTCCGGGACTTTGGAATGAGCAGTTCTTC. This gives the protein CASSPGLWNEQFF.

The rearrangement joins TRBV11-3 to TRBJ2-4, with 10 bases fitting TRBD2. The length of the CDR3 is 16 residues. V shed 5 bases, J shed 0 bases, and the junction held 4 bases outside the gene matches. Germline values: CDR1 SGHNT, CDR2 YENEEA. The CDR3 protein is CASSQSSGGAKNIQYF. CDR3 DNA: TGTGCCAGCAGCCAATCTAGCGGGGGAGCCAAAAACATTCAGTACTTC.

V gene TRBV5-6 combines with J gene TRBJ2-1; TRBD1 is a possible D gene (5 bases). The germline V and J ends were trimmed by 2 bases and 4 bases, with 16 bases remaining between them. The CDR3 is 16 amino acids. CDR1 is SGHDT and CDR2 is YYEEEE in the germline V gene. CDR3 nucleotides: TGTGCCAGCAGCTTTAGGGGCCATCTCAGATACAATGAGCAGTTCTTC. This translates into CASSFRGHLRYNEQFF.

The chain is built from TRBV2 and TRBJ2-1; 8 bases agree with TRBD1. This CDR3 contains 15 residues. Germline CDR1 reads SNHLY; CDR2 reads FYNNEI. With V trimmed by 11 bases and J by 0 bases, 9 bases remained unmatched. The CDR3 is CAGRTTGGSYNEQFF. CDR3 in DNA: TGTGCCGGGCGGACCACAGGGGGCTCCTACAATGAGCAGTTCTTC. Full variable domain (rest looked up from reference TRBV2 and TRBJ2-1): EPEVTQTPSHQVTQMGQEVILRCVPISNHLYFYWYRQILGQKVEFLVSFYNNEISEKSEIFDDQFSVERPDGSNFTLKIRSTKLEDSAMYFCAGRTTGGSYNEQFFGPGTRLTVL.

The chain joins TRBV10-3 to TRBJ1-1; no clear D gene. The CDR3 spans 12 residues. The V gene's germline CDR1 is ENHRY and CDR2 SYGVKD. V gave up 3 bases and J gave up 5 bases, with 7 bases separating them. The CDR3 nucleotides are TGTGCCATCAGTGATCGGGGAACTGAAGCTTTCTTT. Residues: CAISDRGTEAFF.

CDR3 in amino acids: CASSKKSGSPSEQYF. The CDR3 region has the DNA TGTGCCAGCAGCAAGAAAAGCGGGAGTCCGAGCGAGCAGTACTTC. The chain links TRBV7-3 to TRBJ2-7; TRBD2 aligns across 8 bases. Germline CDR1 is SGHTA and CDR2 is FQGTGA. The junction had 12 bases not matched to a gene; V was cut back by 5 bases and J by 6 bases. The CDR3 consists of 15 residues.

This clone was seen a single time. The chain is built from TRBV5-1 and TRBJ1-6; D gene ambiguous. The V and J ends lost 2 bases and 5 bases respectively, with 14 bases between them. From germline, CDR1 is SGHRS and CDR2 YFSETQ. The CDR3 is made up of 16 amino acids. In nucleotides, the CDR3 is TGCGCCAGCAGCTTTCAAAGGTCGGGAAATAATTCACCCCTCCACTTT. Translating gives CASSFQRSGNNSPLHF.

This clone was picked up one time. This chain joins TRBV4-2 and TRBJ1-2, with 7 positions matching TRBD1. J lost 8 bases, V lost 2 bases, and 11 bases had no gene match. CDR3 length equals 15 residues. CDR1 is LGHNA and CDR2 is YNFKEQ in the germline V gene. CDR3 bases: TGTGCCAGCAGCCAATTAACAGGGGAGAGCCTCGGCTACACCTTC. Its protein product is CASSQLTGESLGYTF.

V gene TRBV11-2 combines with J gene TRBJ2-5, with D unclear. V gave up 1 base and J gave up 4 bases, with 7 bases separating them. CDR1 is SGHAT, CDR2 FQNNGV, per germline. The CDR3 is made up of 13 amino acids. CDR3 amino acids: CASSLVQLETQYF. For the CDR3, the DNA is TGTGCCAGCAGCTTAGTTCAATTAGAGACCCAGTACTTC. The variable domain in full, with the rest retrieved from reference TRBV11-2 and TRBJ2-5, is EAGVAQSPRYKIIEKRQSVAFWCNPISGHATLYWYQQILGQGPKLLIQFQNNGVVDDSQLPKDRFSAERLKGVDSTLKIQPAKLEDSAVYLCASSLVQLETQYFGPGTRLLVL.

The chain uses TRBV5-1 and TRBJ2-7; 8 bases fit TRBD1. The CDR3 is made up of 15 amino acids. After removal of 4 bases from V and 5 bases from J, the junction contained 11 bases not matched to a gene. CDR1 and CDR2 (germline): SGHRS, YFSETQ. CDR3 coding DNA: TGCGCCAGCAGCCTCCGACAGGGGAATATCGACGAGCAGTACTTC. This encodes CASSLRQGNIDEQYF.

This clone has only one observation. The V gene is TRBV6-5, the J gene TRBJ2-7; D gene unclear. V was shortened by 6 bases and J by 4 bases, with 10 bases between the two germline ends. Germline V gives CDR1 MNHEY, CDR2 SVGAGI. The CDR3 has 12 amino acids. This chain's CDR3 is CASSLAGYEQYF. The CDR3 coding sequence is TGTGCCAGCAGCCTCGCCGGTTACGAGCAGTACTTC.

CDR3 sequence: CASRTGGRTEAFF. DNA of the CDR3: TGTGCCAGCAGGACAGGGGGCCGTACTGAAGCTTTCTTT. The rearrangement links TRBV6-5 to TRBJ1-1, with 10 bases matching TRBD1. The CDR3 sequence is 13 residues long. Unmatched junction bases numbered 3, after V lost 6 bases and J lost 5 bases. Per the germline V gene, CDR1 is MNHEY and CDR2 is SVGAGI.

V is TRBV4-3 and J is TRBJ2-7; 8 nucleotides align to TRBD2. CDR1 LGHNA and CDR2 YSLEER come from the germline V gene. The CDR3 spans 17 residues. After removal of 0 bases from V and 6 bases from J, the junction contained 13 bases not matched to a gene. CDR3 in DNA: TGCGCCAGCAGCCAAGAGTTACGGGAGGGGCTCGCGGTCGAGCAGTACTTC. It translates to CASSQELREGLAVEQYF.

The chain joins TRBV28 to TRBJ1-1; perhaps TRBD1 as D (5 bases). V was clipped by 4 bases and J by 4 bases, with 10 bases between them. This CDR3 region has 13 residues. Germline assignment: CDR1 MDHEN and CDR2 SYDVKM. The CDR3 region is CASSSPGGTEAFF. The DNA of the CDR3 is TGTGCCAGCAGTTCCCCGGGGGGCACTGAAGCTTTCTTT.

The chain carries TRBV10-1 and TRBJ2-2; 11 bases align to TRBD2. V trimming: 5 bases; J trimming: 5 bases; junction bases outside the gene matches: 4. Per the germline V gene, CDR1 is WNHNN and CDR2 is SYGVQD (reference sequence). This CDR3 spans 15 amino acids. The CDR3 sequence is CASSHSGRGTGELFF. The CDR3 DNA reads TGCGCCAGCAGTCATAGCGGGAGGGGAACCGGGGAGCTGTTTTTT.